The 3 T cell receptor beta chains in this list originate from one sample, sequenced in a study of shared clonotypes between healthy human individuals. Profiling relied on immunoSEQ multiplex PCR, and the TCRdb table lists in-frame clones only, not all of them. Among roughly 1,500,000 clones listed, approximately 98% were seen once. Sequenced input: naive CD4+ T cells sorted from blood. Regarding subset: CD45RA+ positively selected. Receptors were obtained from a man aged 30 to 45 in good health.

This sequence joins TRBV6-5 and TRBJ1-1; D gene unclear. Germline values: CDR1 MNHEY, CDR2 SVGAGI. The CDR3 length is 14 residues. V dropped 2 bases and J dropped 5 bases, with 12 bases sitting between them. CDR3 amino acids: CASSYLRLGTEAFF. Written as DNA, the CDR3 is TGTGCCAGCAGTTACCTTCGGCTAGGGACTGAAGCTTTCTTT.

The J gene is TRBJ2-3, the V gene TRBV6-5, with D possibly TRBD2 on 6 matching bases. This CDR3 comprises 16 residues. Germline CDR1 and CDR2: MNHEY and SVGAGI. Trimming left V 2 bases short and J 4 bases short, with 16 bases between. CDR3 sequence reads: CASSYGLPTGADTQYF. DNA of the CDR3: TGTGCCAGCAGTTACGGTCTGCCCACGGGAGCAGATACGCAGTATTTT.

In DNA form, the CDR3 reads TGTGCCTGGAGCTTGGGCGGGGACAGCTCCTACGAGCAGTACTTC. Residues: CAWSLGGDSSYEQYF. This rearrangement joins TRBV30 to TRBJ2-7, with D possibly TRBD1 on 7 matching bases. Germline CDR1 GTSNPN, CDR2 SVGIG (reference sequence). V lost 3 bases and J lost 0, with 15 bases in between. CDR3 length: 15 amino acids.